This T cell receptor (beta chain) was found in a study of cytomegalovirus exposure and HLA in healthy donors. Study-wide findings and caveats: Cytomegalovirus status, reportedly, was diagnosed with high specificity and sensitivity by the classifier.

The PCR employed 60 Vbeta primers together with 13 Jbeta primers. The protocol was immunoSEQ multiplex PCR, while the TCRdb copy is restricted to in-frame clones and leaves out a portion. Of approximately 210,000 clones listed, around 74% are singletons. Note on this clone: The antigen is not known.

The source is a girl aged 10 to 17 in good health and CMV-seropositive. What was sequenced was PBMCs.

This chain's CDR3 is CASTPGFQETQYF. In DNA form, the CDR3 reads TGTGCCAGCACCCCGGGGTTCCAAGAGACCCAGTACTTC. The chain couples TRBV18 to TRBJ2-5, with D maybe TRBD2 (5 bases). The CDR3 runs to 13 residues. The V end lost 8 bases, the J end lost 1 base, and 11 bases lay between the germline ends. CDR1 and CDR2 (germline): KGHSH, LQKENI.